This T cell receptor (beta chain) is from a study of T cell responses to AZD1222 COVID-19 vaccine. General study results and limits: Unmutated variant regions are reportedly the target of nearly half of TCRs that are spike-specific.

The protocol was immunoSEQ multiplex PCR, while the TCRdb copy is restricted to in-frame clones and leaves out a portion. This sample has approximately 150,000 clones, with about 93% found just once. About this clone: Its specificity is not known.

Germline trimming cut 5 bases from V and 5 bases from J; bases unmatched to any gene: 8. This CDR3 region has 15 residues. Germline V gives CDR1 MNHEY, CDR2 SVGAGI. The source of this sequence is an adult who received the AZD1222 COVID-19 vaccine. The sample was peripheral blood, taken 28 days after the second AZD1222 dose. V is TRBV6-5 and J is TRBJ2-3, with 9 nucleotides matching TRBD1. The CDR3 region is CASSQDLTGGDTQYF. The CDR3 nucleotides read TGTGCCAGCAGTCAGGACTTGACAGGGGGAGATACGCAGTATTTT.